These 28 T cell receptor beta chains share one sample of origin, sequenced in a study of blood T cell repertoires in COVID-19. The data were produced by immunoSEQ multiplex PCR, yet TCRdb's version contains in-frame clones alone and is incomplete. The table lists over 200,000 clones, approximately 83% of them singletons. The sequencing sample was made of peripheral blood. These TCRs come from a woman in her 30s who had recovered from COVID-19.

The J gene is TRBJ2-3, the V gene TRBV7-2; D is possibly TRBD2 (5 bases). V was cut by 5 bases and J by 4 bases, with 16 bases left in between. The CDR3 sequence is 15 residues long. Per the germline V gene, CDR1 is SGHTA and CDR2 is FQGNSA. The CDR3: CASSVGPPSPDTQYF. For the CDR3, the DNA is TGTGCCAGCAGCGTCGGACCTCCTAGCCCAGATACGCAGTATTTT. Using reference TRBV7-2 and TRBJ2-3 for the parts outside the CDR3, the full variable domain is GAGVSQSPSNKVTEKGKDVELRCDPISGHTALYWYRQSLGQGLEFLIYFQGNSAPDKSGLPSDRFSAERTGGSVSTLTIQRTQQEDSAVYLCASSVGPPSPDTQYFGPGTRLTVL.

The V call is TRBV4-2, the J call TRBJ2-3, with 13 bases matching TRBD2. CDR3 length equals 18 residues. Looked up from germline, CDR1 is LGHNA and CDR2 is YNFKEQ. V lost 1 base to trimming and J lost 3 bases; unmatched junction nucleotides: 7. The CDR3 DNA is TGTGCCAGCAGCCAAGGAATACTAGCGGGGGGGCCAACAGATACGCAGTATTTT. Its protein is CASSQGILAGGPTDTQYF.

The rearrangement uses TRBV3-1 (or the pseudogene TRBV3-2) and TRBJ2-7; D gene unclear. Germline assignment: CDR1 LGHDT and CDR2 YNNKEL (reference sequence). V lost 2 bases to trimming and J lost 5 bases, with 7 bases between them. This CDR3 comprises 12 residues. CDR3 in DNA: TGTGCCAGCAGCCAAACGGTTGACGAGCAGTACTTC. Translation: CASSQTVDEQYF.

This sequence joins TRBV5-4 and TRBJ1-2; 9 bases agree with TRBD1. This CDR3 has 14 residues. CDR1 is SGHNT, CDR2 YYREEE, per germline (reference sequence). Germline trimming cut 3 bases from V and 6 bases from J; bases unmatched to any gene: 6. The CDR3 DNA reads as TGTGCCAGCAGCTCGACAGGGGGGGTTAATGGCTACACCTTC. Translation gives CASSSTGGVNGYTF.

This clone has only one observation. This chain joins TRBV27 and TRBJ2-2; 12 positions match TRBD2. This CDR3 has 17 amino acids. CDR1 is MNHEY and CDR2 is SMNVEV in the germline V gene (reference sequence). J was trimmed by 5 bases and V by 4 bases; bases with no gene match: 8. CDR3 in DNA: TGTGCCAGCAGTTCGCTAGCGGGGGGGCCTGGGACCGGGGAGCTGTTTTTT. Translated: CASSSLAGGPGTGELFF.

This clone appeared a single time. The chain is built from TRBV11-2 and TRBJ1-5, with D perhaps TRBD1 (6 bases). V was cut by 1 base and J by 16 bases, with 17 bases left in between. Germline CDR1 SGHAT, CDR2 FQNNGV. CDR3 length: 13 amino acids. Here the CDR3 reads CASSLGSGTSLHF. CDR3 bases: TGTGCCAGCAGCTTAGGGAGCGGGACATCTCTACATTTT.

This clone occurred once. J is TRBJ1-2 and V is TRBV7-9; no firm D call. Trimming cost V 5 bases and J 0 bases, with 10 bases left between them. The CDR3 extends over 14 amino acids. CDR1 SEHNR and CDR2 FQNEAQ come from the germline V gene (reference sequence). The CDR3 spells CASSVGAANYGYTF. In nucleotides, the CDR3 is TGTGCCAGCAGCGTCGGAGCAGCTAACTATGGCTACACCTTC.

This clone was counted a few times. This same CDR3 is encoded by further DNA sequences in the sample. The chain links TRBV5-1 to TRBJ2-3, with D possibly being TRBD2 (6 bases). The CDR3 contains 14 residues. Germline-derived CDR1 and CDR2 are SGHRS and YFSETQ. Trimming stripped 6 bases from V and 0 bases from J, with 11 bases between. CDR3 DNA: TGCGCCAGCACCCGTGGGGGGAGCACAGATACGCAGTATTTT. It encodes CASTRGGSTDTQYF.

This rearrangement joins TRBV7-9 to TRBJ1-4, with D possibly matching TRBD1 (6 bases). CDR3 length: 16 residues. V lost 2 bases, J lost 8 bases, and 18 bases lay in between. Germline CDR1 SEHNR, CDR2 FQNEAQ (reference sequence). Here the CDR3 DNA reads TGTGCCAGCAGCTTAACTGTCGGGACATTCGGCGAAAAACTGTTTTTT. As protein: CASSLTVGTFGEKLFF.

The CDR3, as DNA: TGCAGCTCAGGGGACCCTGGAGTGGTGGGGGCTTTCTTT. Translation gives CSSGDPGVVGAFF. This chain uses TRBV29-1 with TRBJ1-1, with a possible D match to TRBD1 (6 bases). Trimming took off 8 bases at V and 11 bases at J, with 24 bases between the two ends. The CDR3 covers 13 residues. The V gene's germline CDR1 is SQVTM and CDR2 ANQGSEA.

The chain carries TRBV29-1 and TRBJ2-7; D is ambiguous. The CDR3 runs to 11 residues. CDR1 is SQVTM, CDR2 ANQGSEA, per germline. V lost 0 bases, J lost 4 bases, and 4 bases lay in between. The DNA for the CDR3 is TGCAGCGTTGAAGAAGCGTACGAGCAGTACTTC. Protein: CSVEEAYEQYF.

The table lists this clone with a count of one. CDR3 sequence (DNA): TGTGCCAGCAGCTTACCTAGAGGGCGGACCGGGGAGCTGTTTTTT. Translating it yields CASSLPRGRTGELFF. The chain carries TRBV7-2 and TRBJ2-2; D possibly corresponds to TRBD2 (5 bases). Germline V gene lookup returns CDR1 SGHTA and CDR2 FQGNSA. Deletions cut 2 bases from V and 5 bases from J, with 12 bases between. CDR3 length equals 15 residues.

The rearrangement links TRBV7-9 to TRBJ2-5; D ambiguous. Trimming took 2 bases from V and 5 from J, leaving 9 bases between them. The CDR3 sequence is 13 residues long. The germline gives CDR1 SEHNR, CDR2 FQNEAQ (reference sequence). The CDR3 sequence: CASSLPLRETQYF. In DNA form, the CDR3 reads TGTGCCAGCAGCTTACCCCTCCGGGAGACCCAGTACTTC.

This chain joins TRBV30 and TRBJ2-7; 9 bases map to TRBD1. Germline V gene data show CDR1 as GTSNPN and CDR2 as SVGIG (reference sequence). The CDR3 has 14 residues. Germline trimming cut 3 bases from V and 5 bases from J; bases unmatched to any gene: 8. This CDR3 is CAWSYEGQGNEQYF. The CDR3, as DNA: TGTGCCTGGAGCTACGAAGGACAGGGGAACGAGCAGTACTTC.

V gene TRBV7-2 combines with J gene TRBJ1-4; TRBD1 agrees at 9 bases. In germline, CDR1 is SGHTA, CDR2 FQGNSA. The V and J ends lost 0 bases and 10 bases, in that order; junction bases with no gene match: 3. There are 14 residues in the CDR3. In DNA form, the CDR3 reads TGTGCCAGCAGCTTAGCGGGACAGGGAGGAAAACTGTTTTTT. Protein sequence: CASSLAGQGGKLFF.

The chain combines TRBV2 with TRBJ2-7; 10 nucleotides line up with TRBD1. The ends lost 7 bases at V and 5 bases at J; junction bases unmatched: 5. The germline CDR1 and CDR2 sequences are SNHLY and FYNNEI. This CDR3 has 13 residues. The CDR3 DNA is TGTGCCAGCACCTCCGGGACAGGGGACGAGCAGTACTTC. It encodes CASTSGTGDEQYF.

CDR3 nucleotides: TGCGCCAGCAGCCACGATGACAACTACGAGCAGTACTTC. Its protein product is CASSHDDNYEQYF. V and J are TRBV4-1 and TRBJ2-7; D remains ambiguous. Looked up from germline, CDR1 is MGHRA and CDR2 is YSYEKL. The CDR3 contains 13 residues. V lost 3 bases, J lost 3 bases, and 9 bases lay in between.

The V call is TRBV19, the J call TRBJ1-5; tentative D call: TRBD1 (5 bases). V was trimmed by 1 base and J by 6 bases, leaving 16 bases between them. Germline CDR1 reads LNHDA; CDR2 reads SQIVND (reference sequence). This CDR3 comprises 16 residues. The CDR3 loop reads CASSIAGGGMSQPQHF. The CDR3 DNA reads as TGTGCCAGTAGTATAGCCGGGGGGGGGATGAGTCAGCCCCAGCATTTT.

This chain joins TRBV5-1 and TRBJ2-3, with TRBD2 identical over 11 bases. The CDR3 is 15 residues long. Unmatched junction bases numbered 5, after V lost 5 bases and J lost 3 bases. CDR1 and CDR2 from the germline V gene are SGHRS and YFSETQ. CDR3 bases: TGCGCCAGCAGAGTAGCGGGGGGGCCGACAGATACGCAGTATTTT. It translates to CASRVAGGPTDTQYF.

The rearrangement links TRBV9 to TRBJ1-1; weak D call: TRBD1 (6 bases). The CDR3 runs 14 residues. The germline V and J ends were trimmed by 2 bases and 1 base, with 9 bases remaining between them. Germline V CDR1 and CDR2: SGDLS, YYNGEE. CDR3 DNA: TGTGCCAGCAGCGTCCGACAGGAGAACACTGAAGCTTTCTTT. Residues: CASSVRQENTEAFF. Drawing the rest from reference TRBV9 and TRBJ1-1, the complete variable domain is DSGVTQTPKHLITATGQRVTLRCSPRSGDLSVYWYQQSLDQGLQFLIQYYNGEERAKGNILERFSAQQFPDLHSELNLSSLELGDSALYFCASSVRQENTEAFFGQGTRLTVV.

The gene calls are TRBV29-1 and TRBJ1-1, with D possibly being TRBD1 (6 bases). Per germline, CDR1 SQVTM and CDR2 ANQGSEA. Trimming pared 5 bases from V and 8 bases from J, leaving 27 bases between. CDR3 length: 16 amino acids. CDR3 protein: CSVNDPDWGRGGEAFF. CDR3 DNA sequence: TGCAGCGTTAACGACCCCGACTGGGGAAGAGGGGGAGAAGCTTTCTTT.

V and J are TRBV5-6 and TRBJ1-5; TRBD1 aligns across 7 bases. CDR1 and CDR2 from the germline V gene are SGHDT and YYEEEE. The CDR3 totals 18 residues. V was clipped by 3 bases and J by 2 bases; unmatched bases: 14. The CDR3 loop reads CASSSRQGRSWGNQPQHF. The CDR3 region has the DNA TGTGCCAGCAGCTCCCGACAGGGTCGGTCATGGGGCAATCAGCCCCAGCATTTT.

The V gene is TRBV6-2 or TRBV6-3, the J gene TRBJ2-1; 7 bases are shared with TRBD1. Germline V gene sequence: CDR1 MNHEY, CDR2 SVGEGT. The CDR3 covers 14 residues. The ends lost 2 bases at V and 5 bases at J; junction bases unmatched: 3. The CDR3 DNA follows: TGTGCCAGCAGTTACCGGGACAGAAACAATGAGCAGTTCTTC. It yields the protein CASSYRDRNNEQFF.

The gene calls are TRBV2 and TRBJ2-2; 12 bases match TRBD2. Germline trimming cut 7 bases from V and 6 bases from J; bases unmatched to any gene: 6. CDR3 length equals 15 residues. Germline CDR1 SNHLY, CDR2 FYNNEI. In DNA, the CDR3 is TGTGCCAGCATTGACAGGACTAGCGGGGCCGGGGAGCTGTTTTTT. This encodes CASIDRTSGAGELFF.

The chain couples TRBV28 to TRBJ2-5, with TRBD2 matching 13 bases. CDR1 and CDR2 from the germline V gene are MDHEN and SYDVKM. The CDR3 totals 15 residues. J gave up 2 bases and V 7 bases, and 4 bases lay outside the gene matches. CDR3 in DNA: TGTGCCAGCACCCTACTAGCGGGGGGGCAAGAGACCCAGTACTTC. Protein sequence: CASTLLAGGQETQYF.

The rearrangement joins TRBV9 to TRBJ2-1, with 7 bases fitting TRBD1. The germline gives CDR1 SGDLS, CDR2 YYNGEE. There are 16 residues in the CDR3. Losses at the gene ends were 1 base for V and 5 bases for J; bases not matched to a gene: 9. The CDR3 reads CASSVRGRGSDNEQFF. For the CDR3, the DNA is TGTGCCAGCAGCGTACGCGGCAGGGGGTCCGACAATGAGCAGTTCTTC.

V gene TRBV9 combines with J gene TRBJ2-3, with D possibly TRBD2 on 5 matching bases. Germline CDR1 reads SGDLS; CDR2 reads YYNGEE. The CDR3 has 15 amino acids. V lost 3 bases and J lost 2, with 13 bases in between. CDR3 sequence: CASSEDSSDTDTQYF. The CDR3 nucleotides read TGTGCCAGCAGCGAGGACTCTTCCGACACAGATACGCAGTATTTT.

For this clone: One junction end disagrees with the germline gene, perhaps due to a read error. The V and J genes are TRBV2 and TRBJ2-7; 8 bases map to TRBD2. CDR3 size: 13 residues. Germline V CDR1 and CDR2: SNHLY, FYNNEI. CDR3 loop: CASSEDLFGLARF. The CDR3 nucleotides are TGTGCCAGCAGTGAAGATTTATTCGGACTAGCAAGATTC. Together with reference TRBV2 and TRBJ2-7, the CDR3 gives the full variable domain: EPEVTQTPSHQVTQMGQEVILRCVPISNHLYFYWYRQILGQKVEFLVSFYNNEISEKSEIFDDQFSVERPDGSNFTLKIRSTKLEDSAMYFCASSEDLFGLARFGPGTRLTVT.